The clone carrying this T cell receptor (beta chain) was detected a few times. Antigen: not known. Using immunoSEQ multiplex PCR, the repertoire was profiled, and TCRdb retains in-frame clones only, with some absent. This sample has about 8,900 clones; 65% to 80% occur once, and the top ten carry roughly 8.8%. This sample stems from a study of tumor-infiltrating lymphocytes in localized non-small cell lung cancer. Background on the study: Patients included smokers and never-smokers with various histologies, some sampled after neoadjuvant chemotherapy. General observations from the study: T-cell fraction did not differ between immunotypes IM1 and IM2. TCRbeta sequencing showed higher T cell infiltration in tumors than uninvolved lung.

With 7 bases removed from V and 2 bases from J, the gap between germline ends came to 12 bases. CDR1 and CDR2 (germline): SGHRS, YFSETQ. The CDR3 has 13 amino acids. Material: uninvolved lung tissue not adjacent to the tumor. This chain uses TRBV5-1 with TRBJ2-5; tentatively, D is TRBD2 (6 bases). This receptor was identified in a human donor with non-small cell lung cancer. The CDR3 protein is CASATSGQETQYF. The DNA for the CDR3 is TGCGCCAGCGCGACGAGCGGGCAAGAGACCCAGTACTTC.